This T cell receptor (beta chain) came from a study of T-cell memory formation after mild COVID-19. Looking at the study overall: Clustering of TCRs was largely donor specific. Broader study findings: For second-wave clones that peaked at day 37, SARS-CoV-2 specificity went unverified.

Turning to this clonotype: No antigen is known for it.

TCRdb called the 5' RACE reads again in MiXCR, with one record for every CDR3 protein. In the table there are around 300,000 distinct CDR3 sequences, roughly 13% of which are singletons. The specimen sequenced was PBMCs or a T cell subset sorted from them (not recorded which). The origin of this receptor is a man aged 18 to 30 who had mild COVID-19 (a few samples of this study predate the infection). Cell type and time point are not known.

Written as DNA, the CDR3 is TGTGCCAGCAGCGCCCCCCGACCCCCTAGCTCCCCGCGAGATACGCAGTATTTT. Translated, it gives CASSAPRPPSSPRDTQYF. The chain links TRBV9 to TRBJ2-3, with D possibly matching TRBD2 (5 bases). Trimming removed 3 bases from V and 5 bases from J, with 25 bases in between. CDR1 and CDR2 from the germline V gene are SGDLS and YYNGEE. The CDR3 is 18 amino acids.